This TCR beta chain was profiled in a study of blood T cells in healthy people across ages. Regarding the study as a whole: A roughly linear fall in TCR beta diversity per million T cells was seen with increasing age.

A note on this clonotype: Its target is unknown.

PCR was performed a second time for about 7 to 12 cycles using a sample-barcoded 5' primer and a J-beta primer mix. Per sample, CDR3-containing paired-end reads numbered at least 3 million. MiXCR, run by TCRdb on the 5' RACE reads, gives a single entry per CDR3 protein. The data contain around 1.5 million distinct CDR3 sequences, about 40% of them singletons. Germline V gene data show CDR1 as MNHEY and CDR2 as SVGEGT. Trimming left V 11 bases short and J 2 bases short, with 16 bases between. There are 13 residues in the CDR3. The specimen sequenced was blood. The sequence was collected from a young woman in good health. The J gene is TRBJ2-7, the V gene TRBV6-2 or TRBV6-3; D is tentatively TRBD1 or TRBD2 (6 bases each). The CDR3, as DNA: TGTGCCGGTGGGGGGCGATCGCCCTACGAGCAGTACTTC. Translation gives CAGGGRSPYEQYF.